This TCR beta chain was profiled in a study of post-analysis software for immune sequencing data. Across the study: Relapsing-remitting, secondary progressive and progressive-relapsing courses of multiple sclerosis were included. General study points: Multiple sclerosis patients showed significantly lower normalized Chao1 diversity than controls did. Relative to controls, patients had about 5 TRBV segments at higher frequency, with TRBV5-6, TRBV5-1 and TRBV20-1 among these. Under the F measure, samples that were prepared in one batch clustered strongly together.

Looked up from germline, CDR1 is PRHDT and CDR2 is FYEKMQ (reference sequence). The CDR3 has 16 amino acids. Sequencing libraries made from TCR beta cDNA carried unique molecular identifiers. TCRdb analysed the PCR reads with MiXCR anew, one entry per CDR3 protein. The profile shows a few hundred thousand distinct CDR3 sequences, less than 35% of them singletons. Note on this clonotype: Its specificity is not known.

The V and J genes are TRBV13 and TRBJ2-5, with 8 bases aligning to TRBD1. Matching the DNA end better, TRBJ2-7 makes the J call doubtful. Sequencing was carried out using blood. This sequence originates from a girl aged 5 to 17 with multiple sclerosis. The CDR3 reads CASTSLDREFRSEQYF. The CDR3 DNA follows: TGTGCCAGCACCTCCCTGGACAGGGAATTCCGATCCGAGCAGTACTTC.